These 17 T cell receptor beta chains originate from one sample sequenced in a study of naive CD8 T cells in extremely preterm neonates. Libraries were prepared by immunoSEQ multiplex PCR; TCRdb keeps only in-frame clonotypes and omits some of them. The table has roughly 6,800 clones, about 98% seen once. The sequencing input was naive CD8+ T cells from blood. These receptor sequences come from a human donor in good health.

This clone has a single count. The gene calls are TRBV9 and TRBJ1-1; 8 bases match TRBD1. This CDR3 is 15 amino acids long. Germline V CDR1 and CDR2: SGDLS, YYNGEE. The junction had 7 bases not matched to a gene; V was cut back by 5 bases and J by 1 base. CDR3 residues: CASRWTGNSNTEAFF. Here the CDR3 DNA reads TGTGCCAGCAGATGGACAGGGAACTCGAACACTGAAGCTTTCTTT.

The J gene is TRBJ2-2, the V gene TRBV19; 7 positions match TRBD2. CDR3 length equals 15 residues. V lost 11 bases, J lost 0 bases, and 9 bases stayed unmatched. Germline CDR1 reads LNHDA; CDR2 reads SQIVND (reference sequence). The CDR3 DNA sequence: TGTGCCTGTAAGCCTAGCGGTACGAACACCGGGGAGCTGTTTTTT. Protein: CACKPSGTNTGELFF.

The count of this clone is one. The chain combines TRBV15 with TRBJ1-5; 7 nucleotides align to TRBD1. The CDR3 totals 14 residues. V trimming: 4 bases; J trimming: 1 base; junction bases outside the gene matches: 1. CDR1 is LNHNV and CDR2 is YYDKDF in the germline V gene (reference sequence). The CDR3: CATSKTGSNQPQHF. The CDR3 DNA reads TGTGCCACCAGCAAGACAGGGAGCAATCAGCCCCAGCATTTT.

The chain employs TRBV29-1 and TRBJ1-3; 11 bases fit TRBD1. This CDR3 region has 16 residues. J gave up 1 base and V 6 bases, and 8 bases lay outside the gene matches. Germline loops: CDR1 SQVTM, CDR2 ANQGSEA. In nucleotides, the CDR3 is TGCAGCGTGACCGGGACAGGGGGTAAATCTGGAAACACCATATATTTT. Protein product: CSVTGTGGKSGNTIYF.

V and J are TRBV30 and TRBJ2-7, with 11 nucleotides matching TRBD2. The V segment lost 4 bases and the J segment 4 bases; nucleotides outside the gene matches: 3. The length of the CDR3 is 13 residues. Germline CDR1 reads GTSNPN; CDR2 reads SVGIG (reference sequence). The CDR3 nucleotides are TGTGCCTGGACTAGCGGGGGGTTTTACGAGCAGTACTTC. Translating gives CAWTSGGFYEQYF. The entire variable domain, with the rest obtained from reference TRBV30 and TRBJ2-7, is as follows: SQTIHQWPATLVQPVGSPLSLECTVEGTSNPNLYWYRQAAGRGLQLLFYSVGIGQISSEVPQNLSASRPQDRQFILSSKKLLLSDSGFYLCAWTSGGFYEQYFGPGTRLTVT.

The V call is TRBV10-3, the J call TRBJ2-4; D possibly corresponds to TRBD2 (5 bases). CDR3 size: 18 residues. V was shortened by 5 bases and J by 1 base, with 21 bases between the two germline ends. Per the germline V gene, CDR1 is ENHRY and CDR2 is SYGVKD. DNA of the CDR3: TGTGCCATCAGTACCCCGGAGGCGCCCCCGGAGGCCAAAAACATTCAGTACTTC. Amino acid sequence: CAISTPEAPPEAKNIQYF.

CDR3 DNA: TGTGCCAGCAGTGATCGAGGTTATCCCGGAAACACCATATATTTT. This translates into CASSDRGYPGNTIYF. The genes are TRBV2 and TRBJ1-3, with D unclear. Germline CDR1 SNHLY, CDR2 FYNNEI. V was shortened by 3 bases and J by 4 bases, with 13 bases between the two germline ends. This CDR3 contains 15 residues.

The chain employs TRBV7-9 and TRBJ2-2, with TRBD1 matching over 10 bases. Germline V gene sequence: CDR1 SEHNR, CDR2 FQNEAQ (reference sequence). The CDR3 covers 15 residues. V was clipped by 4 bases and J by 7 bases; unmatched bases: 6. CDR3 amino acids: CASSSPTGGIGELFF. The CDR3 DNA follows: TGTGCCAGCAGCTCTCCGACAGGGGGCATCGGGGAGCTGTTTTTT.

The chain joins TRBV7-2 to TRBJ1-6, with TRBD1 as a possible D gene (6 bases). V was trimmed by 8 bases and J by 10 bases, leaving 15 bases between them. Germline CDR1 SGHTA, CDR2 FQGNSA. The CDR3 consists of 13 residues. The chain's CDR3 is CASRRGGASPLHF. DNA for the CDR3: TGTGCCAGCCGCAGGGGAGGGGCCTCACCCCTCCACTTT.

The rearrangement joins TRBV4-1 to TRBJ1-1, with a weak D call TRBD1 (5 bases). Germline CDR1 and CDR2: MGHRA and YSYEKL. This CDR3 is 17 amino acids long. Between the trimmed V and J ends, which lost 0 bases and 4 bases, there was a span of 18 bases. CDR3 sequence reads: CASSQEGRGSVGTEAFF. CDR3 nucleotide sequence: TGCGCCAGCAGCCAAGAAGGGCGGGGGAGCGTGGGCACTGAAGCTTTCTTT.

The V gene is TRBV2, the J gene TRBJ1-2, with D perhaps TRBD1 (5 bases). Per germline, CDR1 SNHLY and CDR2 FYNNEI. V lost 2 bases and J 5 bases, leaving 18 bases between the germline ends. There are 16 residues in the CDR3. CDR3 nucleotide sequence: TGTGCCAGCAGTGAAATGCCCAGGGAAAGCTATTATGGCTACACCTTC. It encodes CASSEMPRESYYGYTF.

The chain has TRBV15 and TRBJ2-1, with TRBD1 matching 11 bases. This CDR3 comprises 17 residues. CDR1 and CDR2 from the germline V gene are LNHNV and YYDKDF (reference sequence). The V and J ends lost 1 base and 5 bases, in that order; junction bases with no gene match: 7. DNA for the CDR3: TGTGCCACCAGCAGAGGCCGGGACAGGGGGGTGAACAATGAGCAGTTCTTC. This encodes CATSRGRDRGVNNEQFF.

CDR3: CASTAGQHYEQYF. CDR3 sequence (DNA): TGTGCCAGTACCGCTGGACAGCACTACGAGCAGTACTTC. This rearrangement joins TRBV19 to TRBJ2-7, with TRBD1 as a possible D gene (6 bases). CDR1 LNHDA and CDR2 SQIVND come from the germline V gene (reference sequence). With 7 bases removed from V and 3 bases from J, the gap between germline ends came to 13 bases. This CDR3 has 13 residues.

This chain links TRBV9 with TRBJ1-4; D is unresolved. The CDR3 is made up of 20 amino acids. Trimming stripped 4 bases from V and 2 bases from J, with 27 bases between. Germline loops: CDR1 SGDLS, CDR2 YYNGEE. CDR3 protein: CASSPKSMNVITATNEKLFF. The CDR3 region has the DNA TGTGCCAGCAGCCCTAAATCCATGAACGTAATAACCGCGACTAATGAAAAACTGTTTTTT.

J is TRBJ1-4 and V is TRBV9, with TRBD1 matching over 7 bases. The CDR3 runs 15 residues. From germline, CDR1 is SGDLS and CDR2 YYNGEE. The junction had 3 bases not matched to a gene; V was cut back by 4 bases and J by 0 bases. In nucleotides, the CDR3 is TGTGCCAGCAGCACCGGACAGGCAACTAATGAAAAACTGTTTTTT. This gives the protein CASSTGQATNEKLFF.

The V gene is TRBV28, the J gene TRBJ2-2, with D unresolved. V was cut by 5 bases and J by 5 bases, with 12 bases left in between. The CDR3 runs to 14 residues. The germline V gene has CDR1 MDHEN and CDR2 SYDVKM. The CDR3 DNA reads TGTGCCAGCAGTCAGACATTGGGTACCGGGGAGCTGTTTTTT. Its translation: CASSQTLGTGELFF.

The V gene is TRBV4-1, the J gene TRBJ1-1; D possibly corresponds to TRBD1 (5 bases). Germline loops: CDR1 MGHRA, CDR2 YSYEKL. The CDR3 contains 15 residues. V dropped 2 bases and J dropped 1 base, with 11 bases sitting between them. CDR3 nucleotides: TGCGCCAGCAGCCAACCTTGGGGGGAGAACACTGAAGCTTTCTTT. As protein: CASSQPWGENTEAFF.